Below, one T cell receptor beta chain is given with its context. The target antigen is unknown. The data derive from a study of OX40 agonist ivuxolimab in advanced cancers. At the level of the study: Each patient was given ivuxolimab into a vein every 2 weeks, at 0.01 to 10 mg/kg. The group had a mean age of around 64 years, ranged from roughly 20 to 79, and was 82.7% male. Broader study findings: Clonal expansion was among the lowest in partial responders at 0.1-3.0 mg/kg, especially CD8+. The antigen specificity of the peripheral T cells (those that were expanded) was not determined.

Data came from immunoSEQ multiplex PCR; TCRdb stores just in-frame clones and leaves some out. The data contain some 66,000 clones, around 83% of them seen just once; the ten biggest clones take up 2% to 2.5%. The CDR3 extends over 14 amino acids. CDR1 and CDR2 from the germline V gene are LNHDA and SQIVND (reference sequence). Trimming cost V 7 bases and J 5 bases, with 17 bases left between them. The chain uses TRBV19 and TRBJ2-5; D is perhaps TRBD1 or TRBD2 (5 bases each). This specimen was CD4+ or CD8+ T cells sorted from blood, taken in a trial of the OX40 agonist ivuxolimab. This TCR was sampled from an adult with an advanced solid tumor such as melanoma, head and neck, liver or kidney cancer. The CDR3 DNA reads as TGTGCCAGTACAGGGAAGGGGCGAGGGGAGACCCAGTACTTC. As protein: CASTGKGRGETQYF.